This TCR beta chain was found in a study of blood T cell repertoires in COVID-19. This clone has just a few counts. The CDR3 sequence is 13 residues long. Trimming cost V 5 bases and J 4 bases, with 9 bases left between them. Germline V gene data show CDR1 as MNHEY and CDR2 as SVGEGT. TCRdb keeps only in-frame clones here, not all; method: immunoSEQ multiplex PCR. The data show approximately 330,000 clones, approximately 90% seen once. This sequence joins TRBV6-2 or TRBV6-3 and TRBJ2-1; D is possibly TRBD2 (6 bases). This sequence originates from a man aged 30 to 45 with COVID-19, enrolled during active disease. Sequences were obtained from peripheral blood. CDR3 nucleotides: TGTGCCAGCAGTATACGGGGGTACAATGAGCAGTTCTTC. Encoded protein: CASSIRGYNEQFF.